These 23 T cell receptor beta chains came from one sample sequenced in a study of cytomegalovirus exposure and HLA in healthy donors. In the PCR, 60 Vbeta and 13 Jbeta primers were used. Only in-frame clones appear in the TCRdb table, and some are missing; sequencing was by immunoSEQ multiplex PCR. The sample includes 75,000 to 100,000 clones, roughly four fifths of them seen just once. The sequencing sample was made of PBMCs. These receptors all come from a man aged 30 to 39 in good health and CMV-seronegative.

This clone was seen a handful of times. The V gene is TRBV10-3, the J gene TRBJ1-3; 9 bases are a match to TRBD1. V dropped 8 bases and J dropped 1; count of bases not matched to a gene: 3. The germline gives CDR1 ENHRY, CDR2 SYGVKD. The CDR3 covers 14 residues. CDR3: CAIGDRVSGNTIYF. CDR3 nucleotides: TGTGCCATCGGGGACAGGGTATCTGGAAACACCATATATTTT.

The chain employs TRBV10-2 and TRBJ2-2, with 11 bases fitting TRBD2. This CDR3 is built from 15 residues. The germline V gene has CDR1 WSHSY and CDR2 SAAADI. Trimming at V came to 6 bases and at J to 5 bases, leaving 5 bases not matched to a gene. The CDR3 loop is CASSYSGGGTGELFF. CDR3 nucleotides: TGCGCCAGCAGCTATAGCGGGGGGGGGACCGGGGAGCTGTTTTTT.

In nucleotides, the CDR3 is TGTGCCAGCAGTTACTCCTTTGAGAGATCCCTACCCCTCCACTTT. Protein product: CASSYSFERSLPLHF. The chain employs TRBV6-5 and TRBJ1-6; no reliable D call. Between the trimmed V and J ends, which lost 0 bases and 12 bases, there was a span of 15 bases. The V gene's germline CDR1 is MNHEY and CDR2 SVGAGI. This CDR3 has 15 amino acids.

The V and J genes are TRBV15 and TRBJ2-7; D is uncertain. Germline assignment: CDR1 LNHNV and CDR2 YYDKDF (reference sequence). V was trimmed by 1 base and J by 6 bases, leaving 10 bases between them. The CDR3 contains 13 residues. The CDR3 DNA follows: TGTGCCACCAGCAGAGTCCCCATTGTCGAGCAGTACTTC. Its protein is CATSRVPIVEQYF.

The chain combines TRBV4-2 with TRBJ2-6; the D gene is possibly TRBD1 (7 bases). Trimming stripped 3 bases from V and 2 bases from J, with 14 bases between. The germline V gene encodes CDR1 LGHNA and CDR2 YNFKEQ. This CDR3 spans 17 amino acids. The CDR3 bases are TGTGCCAGCAGCCAGGCTACAGGGGAGGCTGGGGCCAACGTCCTGACTTTC. Its protein product is CASSQATGEAGANVLTF.

The rearrangement joins TRBV19 to TRBJ2-3; 10 nucleotides align to TRBD1. The J segment lost 4 bases and the V segment lost 0 bases, leaving 10 bases of the junction unmatched. CDR1 LNHDA and CDR2 SQIVND come from the germline V gene (reference sequence). The CDR3 is 18 residues long. The CDR3 here is CASSIDPRDRGSADTQYF. The CDR3 DNA follows: TGTGCCAGTAGTATAGATCCTCGGGACAGGGGATCCGCAGATACGCAGTATTTT.

The rearrangement joins TRBV4-1 to TRBJ1-3; no reliable D call. The CDR3 sequence is 15 residues long. V lost 0 bases and J lost 0, with 6 bases in between. CDR1 and CDR2 (germline): MGHRA, YSYEKL. For the CDR3, the DNA is TGCGCCAGCAGCCAAGATCGTTTCTCTGGAAACACCATATATTTT. It translates to CASSQDRFSGNTIYF.

This clone was detected once. This rearrangement joins TRBV7-6 to TRBJ2-7, with D possibly TRBD1 on 6 matching bases. The length of the CDR3 is 12 residues. V was shortened by 3 bases and J by 7 bases, with 10 bases between the two germline ends. The germline CDR1 and CDR2 sequences are SGHVS and FNYEAQ. DNA of the CDR3: TGTGCCAGCAGCTTGGACAGTCTAGAGCAGTACTTC. Protein product: CASSLDSLEQYF.

The V gene is TRBV27, the J gene TRBJ1-2; a possible D gene is TRBD1 (5 bases). Trimming took off 7 bases at V and 2 bases at J, with 20 bases between the two ends. The CDR3 runs 16 residues. Germline values: CDR1 MNHEY, CDR2 SMNVEV (reference sequence). The CDR3 spells CASTRLTAGTNYGYTF. CDR3 in DNA: TGTGCCAGCACAAGACTCACCGCGGGGACCAACTATGGCTACACCTTC.

This chain connects TRBV7-6 to TRBJ2-5, with D possibly matching TRBD1 (6 bases). V was pared by 5 bases and J by 5 bases, with 30 bases between. The CDR3 runs 19 residues. Per germline, CDR1 SGHVS and CDR2 FNYEAQ. Written as DNA, the CDR3 is TGTGCCAGCAGCCTATTTATGACAGGCCATTCCCTAATCGGGGAGACCCAGTACTTC. This sequence encodes CASSLFMTGHSLIGETQYF.

The V call is TRBV19, the J call TRBJ1-4; the D gene is possibly TRBD1 (6 bases). From germline, CDR1 is LNHDA and CDR2 SQIVND (reference sequence). V lost 6 bases to trimming and J lost 4 bases, with 15 bases between them. The CDR3 length is 15 residues. CDR3 sequence (DNA): TGTGCCAGTAGCGGACAGCCCCTCTTTAATGAAAAACTGTTTTTT. It encodes CASSGQPLFNEKLFF.

CDR3 in amino acids: CASSNHRVLDYEQYF. In nucleotides, the CDR3 is TGTGCCAGCAGTAACCACAGGGTTCTTGACTACGAGCAGTACTTC. The V gene is TRBV27, the J gene TRBJ2-7, with a weak D call TRBD1 (6 bases). Germline V gene sequence: CDR1 MNHEY, CDR2 SMNVEV (reference sequence). This CDR3 spans 15 amino acids. The germline V and J ends were trimmed by 5 bases and 3 bases, with 17 bases remaining between them.

This sequence joins TRBV9 and TRBJ1-1; TRBD1 might be the D (5 bases). Between the trimmed V and J ends, which lost 1 base and 4 bases, there was a span of 11 bases. The CDR3 runs 14 residues. Germline assignment: CDR1 SGDLS and CDR2 YYNGEE. The CDR3 DNA follows: TGTGCCAGCAGCGTATATCCAGGGTCCACTGAAGCTTTCTTT. Amino acids: CASSVYPGSTEAFF.

V is TRBV19 and J is TRBJ2-1; 7 nucleotides line up with TRBD1. J lost 8 bases, V lost 6 bases, and 13 bases had no gene match. The V gene's germline CDR1 is LNHDA and CDR2 SQIVND (reference sequence). The length of the CDR3 is 15 residues. The CDR3 spells CASRTGRNLVDEQFF. For the CDR3, the DNA is TGTGCCAGTAGGACAGGGCGCAACCTTGTGGATGAGCAGTTCTTC.

V gene TRBV29-1 combines with J gene TRBJ1-1; D may be TRBD1 (6 bases). CDR3 length: 12 residues. Trimming shortened V by 2 bases and J by 7 bases, and 11 bases separated the two germline ends. CDR1 SQVTM and CDR2 ANQGSEA come from the germline V gene. The CDR3 nucleotides are TGCAGCGTTGAATTCGGGACATATGAAGCTTTCTTT. Translation gives CSVEFGTYEAFF.

The rearrangement joins TRBV18 to TRBJ1-2, with 12 positions matching TRBD1. Germline V lookup: CDR1 KGHSH, CDR2 LQKENI. This CDR3 is built from 16 residues. J gave up 0 bases and V 5 bases, and 4 bases lay outside the gene matches. Here the CDR3 reads CASSLGQGASNYGYTF. CDR3 DNA sequence: TGTGCCAGCTCATTGGGACAGGGGGCATCTAACTATGGCTACACCTTC.

This clone was observed a handful of times. The chain joins TRBV6-5 to TRBJ1-1, with D perhaps TRBD1 (6 bases). V was shortened by 5 bases and J by 7 bases, with 11 bases between the two germline ends. The V gene's germline CDR1 is MNHEY and CDR2 SVGAGI. CDR3 length: 12 residues. CDR3 amino acids: CASSRKTGEAFF. The DNA for the CDR3 is TGTGCCAGCAGTCGAAAGACAGGTGAAGCTTTCTTT.

This sequence joins TRBV27 and TRBJ2-5; D unresolved. Germline CDR1 MNHEY, CDR2 SMNVEV (reference sequence). The CDR3 is 14 residues long. Between the trimmed V and J ends, which lost 3 bases and 0 bases, there was a span of 8 bases. CDR3 in amino acids: CASSFLRDQETQYF. CDR3 coding DNA: TGTGCCAGCAGTTTCTTGAGAGACCAAGAGACCCAGTACTTC.

The gene calls are TRBV19 and TRBJ1-5; D ambiguous. V dropped 3 bases and J dropped 1 base, with 4 bases sitting between them. CDR1 LNHDA and CDR2 SQIVND come from the germline V gene (reference sequence). This CDR3 contains 13 residues. The CDR3 bases are TGTGCCAGTAGTATTGAGAGCAATCAGCCCCAGCATTTT. Its translation: CASSIESNQPQHF.

V usage is TRBV19 and J usage is TRBJ2-5; possible D gene TRBD1, 6 bases. The CDR3 spans 12 residues. Trimming stripped 3 bases from V and 9 bases from J, with 11 bases between. Germline CDR1 reads LNHDA; CDR2 reads SQIVND (reference sequence). The CDR3 DNA reads TGTGCCAGTAGTATGCAGGGGCGGTCCCAGTACTTC. Its protein product is CASSMQGRSQYF.

The CDR3 here is CASSLAGSQGYGYTF. DNA for the CDR3: TGTGCCAGCAGCTTGGCGGGGAGCCAAGGCTATGGCTACACCTTC. V usage is TRBV5-5 and J usage is TRBJ1-2, with unresolved D. This CDR3 is built from 15 residues. Germline V gene sequence: CDR1 SGHKS, CDR2 YYEKEE (reference sequence). V shed 0 bases and J shed 4 bases, with 13 bases lying between them. Variable domain in full (rest from reference TRBV5-5 and TRBJ1-2): DAGVTQSPTHLIKTRGQQVTLRCSPISGHKSVSWYQQVLGQGPQFIFQYYEKEERGRGNFPDRFSARQFPNYSSELNVNALLLGDSALYLCASSLAGSQGYGYTFGSGTRLTVV.

This sequence joins TRBV21-1 and TRBJ1-2; no DNA check was done on the table's D call, TRBD1. TRBV21-1 is a pseudogene. The CDR3 covers 15 residues. CDR3 region: CASTRNQGRVYGYTF. CDR3 DNA sequence: TGTGCCAGCACCCGAAATCAGGGGCGCGTCTATGGCTACACCTTC.

The chain uses TRBV19 and TRBJ2-7; maybe TRBD2 (7 bases). Trimming took 6 bases from V and 7 from J, leaving 19 bases between them. Germline V gives CDR1 LNHDA, CDR2 SQIVND (reference sequence). This CDR3 spans 14 amino acids. The CDR3 spells CASSPVAGAREQYF. CDR3 sequence (DNA): TGTGCCAGTAGCCCTGTTGCGGGGGCAAGGGAGCAGTACTTC.